This passage covers 15 T cell receptor beta chains from one sample sequenced in a study of shared clonotypes between healthy human individuals. The method was immunoSEQ multiplex PCR; TCRdb's version includes in-frame clones alone and lacks a portion of them. Counted here are some 980,000 clones, about 80% occurring once; the ten biggest clones make up over 1.3%. Sequencing was carried out using memory CD4+ T cells sorted from blood. Subset: CD45RA-negative fraction. Receptors originate from a man between 18 and 29 years old in good health.

The chain has TRBV30 and TRBJ1-1; a weak D match, TRBD1 (5 bases). The CDR3 totals 15 residues. Trimming took off 3 bases at V and 1 base at J, with 15 bases between the two ends. The germline V gene has CDR1 GTSNPN and CDR2 SVGIG (reference sequence). The CDR3 DNA is TGTGCCTGGAGGGGGGGACGGGGAAAGAACACTGAAGCTTTCTTT. Its translation: CAWRGGRGKNTEAFF.

The genes are TRBV30 and TRBJ2-3; a possible D gene is TRBD2 (6 bases). The CDR3 runs to 15 residues. Germline CDR1 GTSNPN, CDR2 SVGIG (reference sequence). V gave up 1 base and J gave up 4 bases, with 15 bases separating them. The CDR3 DNA follows: TGTGCCTGGAGTGAGGGCCTCGGGGAGGCAGATACGCAGTATTTT. Encoded protein: CAWSEGLGEADTQYF. Drawing the rest from reference TRBV30 and TRBJ2-3, the complete variable domain is SQTIHQWPATLVQPVGSPLSLECTVEGTSNPNLYWYRQAAGRGLQLLFYSVGIGQISSEVPQNLSASRPQDRQFILSSKKLLLSDSGFYLCAWSEGLGEADTQYFGPGTRLTVL.

This clone was picked up a small number of times. V gene TRBV10-2 combines with J gene TRBJ2-3, with D possibly matching TRBD2 (5 bases). CDR3 size: 15 residues. Germline V gene data show CDR1 as WSHSY and CDR2 as SAAADI. Trimming pared 4 bases from V and 0 bases from J, leaving 11 bases between. The CDR3 region is CASSVQRTSTDTQYF. The CDR3 bases are TGCGCCAGCAGTGTCCAGCGGACTAGCACAGATACGCAGTATTTT.

The V gene is TRBV9, the J gene TRBJ2-2; D gene uncertain. V lost 3 bases to trimming and J lost 3 bases, with 12 bases between them. Germline CDR1 reads SGDLS; CDR2 reads YYNGEE. CDR3 length: 15 amino acids. Here the CDR3 DNA reads TGTGCCAGCAGCGCGAATGCGCAGTACACCGGGGAGCTGTTTTTT. Translation: CASSANAQYTGELFF.

The chain has TRBV7-2 and TRBJ2-3; D call uncertain. This CDR3 has 13 residues. Trimming stripped 4 bases from V and 5 bases from J, with 10 bases between. The germline gives CDR1 SGHTA, CDR2 FQGNSA. CDR3 in DNA: TGTGCCAGCAGCTCAAACTCTGGAGATACGCAGTATTTT. It translates to CASSSNSGDTQYF.

The sample holds a few counts of this clone. The rearrangement uses TRBV4-1 and TRBJ2-1, with TRBD2 identical over 7 bases. CDR3 length equals 16 residues. The ends lost 3 bases at V and 9 bases at J; junction bases unmatched: 14. Germline CDR1 MGHRA, CDR2 YSYEKL. Here the CDR3 reads CASSHPSGGGRVEQFF. CDR3 sequence (DNA): TGCGCCAGCAGCCACCCATCGGGCGGGGGAAGGGTTGAGCAGTTCTTC.

About this clone itself: Its ends do not fully match the called genes, so a read error is possible. This chain links TRBV10-3 with TRBJ2-7, with TRBD2 matching over 8 bases. Germline lookup yields CDR1 ENHRY and CDR2 SYGVKD. The CDR3 contains 12 residues. In DNA form, the CDR3 reads TGTGCCATCAGTGAGTCTGCAGCGGGGGCTCACTTC. It translates to CAISESAAGAHF.

The chain has TRBV6-6 and TRBJ1-5, with D possibly matching TRBD1 (6 bases). The germline V and J ends were trimmed by 5 bases and 6 bases, with 14 bases remaining between them. This CDR3 has 14 residues. CDR1 and CDR2 (germline): MNHNY, SVGAGI (reference sequence). The CDR3, as DNA: TGTGCCAGCAGTGACTGGAGGGGGGGTCAGCCCCAGCATTTT. It translates to CASSDWRGGQPQHF.

Regarding this clone: A far larger clone is one nucleotide away, so this likely arose from a read error. The chain employs TRBV11-2 and TRBJ2-7; D possibly corresponds to TRBD1 (5 bases). From germline, CDR1 is SGHAT and CDR2 FQNNGV. V lost 1 base, J lost 6 bases, and 16 bases lay in between. The CDR3 is 15 residues long. The CDR3 DNA sequence: TGTGCCAGCAGCTTAGGGTGGGGCGGAGACTGCGAGCAGTACTTC. It translates to CASSLGWGGDCEQYF.

J is TRBJ2-4 and V is TRBV28; D uncertain. This CDR3 is built from 15 residues. Trimming removed 6 bases at V and 0 bases at J, with 12 bases between. Germline CDR1 and CDR2: MDHEN and SYDVKM. CDR3 residues: CASSHQSLAKNIQYF. CDR3 nucleotides: TGTGCCAGCAGCCACCAATCCCTAGCCAAAAACATTCAGTACTTC.

This rearrangement joins TRBV7-9 to TRBJ2-7; TRBD2 matches 7 bases. Germline trimming cut 3 bases from V and 0 bases from J; bases unmatched to any gene: 8. CDR3 length: 16 amino acids. Looked up from germline, CDR1 is SEHNR and CDR2 is FQNEAQ (reference sequence). CDR3: CASSFGSGALSYEQYF. The CDR3 region has the DNA TGTGCCAGCAGCTTTGGGAGCGGGGCCCTCTCCTACGAGCAGTACTTC.

The J gene is TRBJ1-2, the V gene TRBV28; D is possibly TRBD1 (6 bases). Germline lookup yields CDR1 MDHEN and CDR2 SYDVKM. The CDR3 spans 14 residues. Trimming took 5 bases from V and 10 from J, leaving 20 bases between them. CDR3 bases: TGTGCCAGCAGTCCCCCTGTTAAAGGGGGGCCCTACACCTTC. Translation gives CASSPPVKGGPYTF.

The chain joins TRBV7-9 to TRBJ1-1; D is unclear. The CDR3 spans 14 residues. Germline CDR1 and CDR2: SEHNR and FQNEAQ (reference sequence). Trimming left V 5 bases short and J 5 bases short, with 15 bases between. The CDR3 DNA is TGTGCCAGCAGCCTCCGGGAACCCGGAACTGAAGCTTTCTTT. Amino acids: CASSLREPGTEAFF.

This chain joins TRBV9 and TRBJ1-4, with D possibly being TRBD1 (5 bases). Germline V lookup: CDR1 SGDLS, CDR2 YYNGEE. The ends were cut back, 4 bases at V and 6 bases at J, with 19 bases in the middle. The CDR3 is made up of 16 amino acids. CDR3 loop: CASSPSREALDEKLFF. For the CDR3, the DNA is TGTGCCAGCAGCCCGAGCAGGGAGGCCCTCGATGAAAAACTGTTTTTT.

The chain carries TRBV18 and TRBJ2-7; tentatively, D is TRBD2 (5 bases). This CDR3 comprises 12 residues. Germline V gene data show CDR1 as KGHSH and CDR2 as LQKENI. The V end lost 2 bases, the J end lost 6 bases, and 8 bases lay between the germline ends. CDR3 DNA: TGTGCCAGCTCACCAGTGGGGAGCGAGCAGTACTTC. This codes for CASSPVGSEQYF.